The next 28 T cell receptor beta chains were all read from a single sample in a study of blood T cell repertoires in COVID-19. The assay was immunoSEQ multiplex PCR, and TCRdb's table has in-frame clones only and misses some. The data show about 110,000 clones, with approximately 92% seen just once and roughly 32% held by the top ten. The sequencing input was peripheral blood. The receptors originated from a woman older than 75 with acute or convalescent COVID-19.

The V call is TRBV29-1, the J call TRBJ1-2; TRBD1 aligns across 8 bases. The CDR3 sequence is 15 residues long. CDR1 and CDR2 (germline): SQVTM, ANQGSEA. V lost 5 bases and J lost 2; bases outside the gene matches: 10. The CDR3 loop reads CSVRTGMSGNYGYTF. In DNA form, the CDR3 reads TGCAGCGTTCGGACAGGGATGAGTGGGAACTATGGCTACACCTTC.

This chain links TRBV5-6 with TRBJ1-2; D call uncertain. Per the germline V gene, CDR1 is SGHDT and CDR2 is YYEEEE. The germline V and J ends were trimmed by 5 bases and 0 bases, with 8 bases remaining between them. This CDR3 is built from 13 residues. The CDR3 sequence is CASSKRANYGYTF. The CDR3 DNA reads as TGTGCCAGCAGTAAGAGAGCTAACTATGGCTACACCTTC. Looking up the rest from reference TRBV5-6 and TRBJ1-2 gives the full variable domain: DAGVTQSPTHLIKTRGQQVTLRCSPKSGHDTVSWYQQALGQGPQFIFQYYEEEERQRGNFPDRFSGHQFPNYSSELNVNALLLGDSALYLCASSKRANYGYTFGSGTRLTVV.

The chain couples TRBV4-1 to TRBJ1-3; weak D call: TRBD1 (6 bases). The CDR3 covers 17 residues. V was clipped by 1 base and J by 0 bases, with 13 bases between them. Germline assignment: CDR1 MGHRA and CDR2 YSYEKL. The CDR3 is CASSQARGGRSGNTIYF. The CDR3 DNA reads TGCGCCAGCAGCCAAGCCCGTGGGGGCCGCTCTGGAAACACCATATATTTT.

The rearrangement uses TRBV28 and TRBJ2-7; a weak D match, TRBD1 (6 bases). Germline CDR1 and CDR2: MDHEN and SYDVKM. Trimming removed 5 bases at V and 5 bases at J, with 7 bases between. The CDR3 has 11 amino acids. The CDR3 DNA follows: TGTGCCAGCAGTCCAGGGGACGAGCAGTACTTC. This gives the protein CASSPGDEQYF.

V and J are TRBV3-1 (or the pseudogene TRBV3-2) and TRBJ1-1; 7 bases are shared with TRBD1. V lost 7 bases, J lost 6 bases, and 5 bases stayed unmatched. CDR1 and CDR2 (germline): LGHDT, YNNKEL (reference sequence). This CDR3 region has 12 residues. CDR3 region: CASKTGLAEAFF. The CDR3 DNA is TGTGCCAGCAAGACAGGGTTGGCTGAAGCTTTCTTT.

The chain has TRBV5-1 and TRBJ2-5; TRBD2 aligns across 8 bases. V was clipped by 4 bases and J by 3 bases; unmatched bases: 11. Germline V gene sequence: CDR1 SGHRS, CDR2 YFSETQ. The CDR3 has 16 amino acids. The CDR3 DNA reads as TGCGCCAGCAGCCTTCCCCGGGGGGGCGGTAAAGAGACCCAGTACTTC. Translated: CASSLPRGGGKETQYF.

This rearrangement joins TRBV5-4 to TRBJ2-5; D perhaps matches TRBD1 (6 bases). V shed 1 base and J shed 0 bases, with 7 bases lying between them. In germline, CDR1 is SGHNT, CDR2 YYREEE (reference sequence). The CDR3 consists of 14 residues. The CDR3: CASSLQGYQETQYF. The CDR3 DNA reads TGTGCCAGCAGCTTGCAGGGGTACCAAGAGACCCAGTACTTC.

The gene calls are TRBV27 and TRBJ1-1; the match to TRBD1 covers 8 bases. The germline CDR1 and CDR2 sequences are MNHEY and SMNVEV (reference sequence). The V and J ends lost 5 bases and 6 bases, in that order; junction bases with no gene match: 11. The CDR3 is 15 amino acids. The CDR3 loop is CASSPYRTGISEAFF. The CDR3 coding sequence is TGTGCCAGCAGTCCCTACCGGACAGGGATCTCTGAAGCTTTCTTT.

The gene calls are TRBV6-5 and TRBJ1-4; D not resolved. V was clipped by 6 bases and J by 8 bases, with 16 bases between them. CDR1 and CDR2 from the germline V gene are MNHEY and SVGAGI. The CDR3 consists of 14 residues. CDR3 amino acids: CASSVRLMREKLFF. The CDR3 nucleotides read TGTGCCAGCAGCGTAAGACTCATGCGGGAAAAACTGTTTTTT.

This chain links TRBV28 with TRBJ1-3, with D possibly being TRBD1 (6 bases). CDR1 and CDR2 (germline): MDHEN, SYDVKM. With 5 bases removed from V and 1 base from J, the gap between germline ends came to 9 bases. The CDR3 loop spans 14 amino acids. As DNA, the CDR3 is TGTGCCAGCAGTCAAGGGGGTTCTGGAAACACCATATATTTT. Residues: CASSQGGSGNTIYF.

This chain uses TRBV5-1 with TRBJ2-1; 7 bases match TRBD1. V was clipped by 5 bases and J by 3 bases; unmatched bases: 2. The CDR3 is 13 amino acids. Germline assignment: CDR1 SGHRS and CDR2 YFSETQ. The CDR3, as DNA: TGCGCCAGCAGAGGACAGGTCTACAATGAGCAGTTCTTC. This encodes CASRGQVYNEQFF.

Here the CDR3 reads CASSLWRSSTDTQYF. CDR3 in DNA: TGTGCCAGCAGCTTATGGAGATCTAGCACAGATACGCAGTATTTT. The rearrangement links TRBV7-2 to TRBJ2-3; D gene ambiguous. CDR1 and CDR2 (germline): SGHTA, FQGNSA. The CDR3 runs to 15 residues. Trimming pared 2 bases from V and 0 bases from J, leaving 9 bases between.

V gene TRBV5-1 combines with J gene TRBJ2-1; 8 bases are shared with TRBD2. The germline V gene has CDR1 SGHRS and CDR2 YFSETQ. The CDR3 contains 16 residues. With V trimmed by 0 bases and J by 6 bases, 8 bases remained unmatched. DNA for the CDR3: TGCGCCAGCAGCTTGGCCCCGGGGGGGGGCTCCAATGAGCAGTTCTTC. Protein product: CASSLAPGGGSNEQFF. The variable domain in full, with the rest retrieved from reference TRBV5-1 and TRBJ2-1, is KAGVTQTPRYLIKTRGQQVTLSCSPISGHRSVSWYQQTPGQGLQFLFEYFSETQRNKGNFPGRFSGRQFSNSRSEMNVSTLELGDSALYLCASSLAPGGGSNEQFFGPGTRLTVL.

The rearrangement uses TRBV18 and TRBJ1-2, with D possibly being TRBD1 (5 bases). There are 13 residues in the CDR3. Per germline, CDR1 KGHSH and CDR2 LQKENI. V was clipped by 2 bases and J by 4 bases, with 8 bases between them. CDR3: CASSPRGGYGYTF. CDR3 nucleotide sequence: TGTGCCAGCTCACCAAGGGGTGGCTATGGCTACACCTTC.

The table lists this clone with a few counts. DNA for the CDR3: TGTGCCAGCAGCCCGGGCTCTGGAAACACCATATATTTT. Translation: CASSPGSGNTIYF. The V and J genes are TRBV7-2 and TRBJ1-3; unclear D gene. Germline V gives CDR1 SGHTA, CDR2 FQGNSA. V was shortened by 5 bases and J by 0 bases, with 5 bases between the two germline ends. The CDR3 length is 13 residues.

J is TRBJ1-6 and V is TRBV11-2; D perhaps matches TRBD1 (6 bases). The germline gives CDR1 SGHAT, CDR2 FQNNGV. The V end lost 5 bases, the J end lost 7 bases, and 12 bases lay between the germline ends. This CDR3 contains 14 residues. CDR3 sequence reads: CASSPQGLNSPLHF. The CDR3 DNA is TGTGCCAGCAGCCCGCAGGGGCTCAATTCACCCCTCCACTTT.

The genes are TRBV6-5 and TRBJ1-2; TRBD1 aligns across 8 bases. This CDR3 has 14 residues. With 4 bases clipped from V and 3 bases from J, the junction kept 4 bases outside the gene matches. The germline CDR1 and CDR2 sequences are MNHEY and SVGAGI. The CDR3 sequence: CASSWAGGDYGYTF. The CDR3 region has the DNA TGTGCCAGCAGTTGGGCAGGGGGCGACTATGGCTACACCTTC.

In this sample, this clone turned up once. The DNA of the CDR3 is TGTGCCAGCAGCCGGGGGTCAGGGGTTCGGTACGAGCAGTACTTC. Translating gives CASSRGSGVRYEQYF. This sequence joins TRBV14 and TRBJ2-7, with D tentatively TRBD1 (6 bases). From germline, CDR1 is SGHDN and CDR2 FVKESK. V lost 4 bases and J 4 bases, leaving 17 bases between the germline ends. The CDR3 loop spans 15 amino acids. The entire variable domain, with the rest obtained from reference TRBV14 and TRBJ2-7, is as follows: EAGVTQFPSHSVIEKGQTVTLRCDPISGHDNLYWYRRVMGKEIKFLLHFVKESKQDESGMPNNRFLAERTGGTYSTLKVQPAELEDSGVYFCASSRGSGVRYEQYFGPGTRLTVT.

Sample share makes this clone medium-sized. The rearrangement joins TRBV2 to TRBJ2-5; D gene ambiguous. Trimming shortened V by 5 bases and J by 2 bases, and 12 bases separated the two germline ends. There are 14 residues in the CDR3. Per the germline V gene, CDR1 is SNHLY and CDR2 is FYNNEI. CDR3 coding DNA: TGTGCCAGCAGTCCTAGTAGAGCTCAAGAGACCCAGTACTTC. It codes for CASSPSRAQETQYF. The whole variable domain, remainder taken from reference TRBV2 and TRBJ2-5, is EPEVTQTPSHQVTQMGQEVILRCVPISNHLYFYWYRQILGQKVEFLVSFYNNEISEKSEIFDDQFSVERPDGSNFTLKIRSTKLEDSAMYFCASSPSRAQETQYFGPGTRLLVL.

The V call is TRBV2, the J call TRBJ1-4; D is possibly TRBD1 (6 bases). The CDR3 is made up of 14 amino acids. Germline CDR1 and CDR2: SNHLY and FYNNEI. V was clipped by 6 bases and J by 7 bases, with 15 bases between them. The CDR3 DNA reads TGTGCCAGCAGGATGGGTGGACAGTTTGAAAAACTGTTTTTT. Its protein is CASRMGGQFEKLFF.

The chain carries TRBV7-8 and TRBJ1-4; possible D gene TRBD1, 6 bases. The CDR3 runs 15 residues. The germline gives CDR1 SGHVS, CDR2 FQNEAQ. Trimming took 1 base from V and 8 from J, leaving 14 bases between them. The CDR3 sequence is CASSLETGRGEKLFF. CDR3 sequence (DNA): TGTGCCAGCAGCTTAGAGACAGGACGAGGCGAAAAACTGTTTTTT.

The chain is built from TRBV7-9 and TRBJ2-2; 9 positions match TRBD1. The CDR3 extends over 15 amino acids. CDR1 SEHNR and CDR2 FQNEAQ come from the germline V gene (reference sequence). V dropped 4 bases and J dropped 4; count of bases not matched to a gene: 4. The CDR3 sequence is CASSSQGAGTGELFF. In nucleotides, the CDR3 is TGTGCCAGCAGCTCACAGGGGGCGGGCACCGGGGAGCTGTTTTTT.

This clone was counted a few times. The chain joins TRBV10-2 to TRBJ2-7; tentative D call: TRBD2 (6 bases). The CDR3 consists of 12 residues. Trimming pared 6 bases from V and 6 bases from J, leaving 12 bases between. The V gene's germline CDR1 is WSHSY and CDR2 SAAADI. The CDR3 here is CASRDGGSEQYF. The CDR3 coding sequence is TGCGCCAGCAGAGACGGGGGAAGCGAGCAGTACTTC.

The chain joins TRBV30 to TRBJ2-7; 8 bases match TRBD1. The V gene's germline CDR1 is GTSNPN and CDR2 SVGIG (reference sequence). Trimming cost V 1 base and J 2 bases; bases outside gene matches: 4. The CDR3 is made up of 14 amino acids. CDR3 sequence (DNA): TGTGCCTGGAGTGCCTACAGGGGGACCTACGAGCAGTACTTC. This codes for CAWSAYRGTYEQYF.

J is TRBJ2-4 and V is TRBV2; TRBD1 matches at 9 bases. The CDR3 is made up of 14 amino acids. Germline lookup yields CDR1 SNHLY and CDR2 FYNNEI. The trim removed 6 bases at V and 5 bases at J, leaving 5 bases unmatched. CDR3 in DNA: TGTGCCAGCAGCCCCCGGGACAGGGAAAACATTCAGTACTTC. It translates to CASSPRDRENIQYF.

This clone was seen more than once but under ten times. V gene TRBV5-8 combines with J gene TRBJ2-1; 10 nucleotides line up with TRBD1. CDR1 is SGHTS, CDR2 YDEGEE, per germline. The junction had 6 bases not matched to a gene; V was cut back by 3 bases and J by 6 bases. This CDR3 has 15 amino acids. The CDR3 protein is CASSSRQGATNEQFF. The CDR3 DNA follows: TGTGCCAGCAGCTCCCGACAGGGGGCGACCAATGAGCAGTTCTTC.

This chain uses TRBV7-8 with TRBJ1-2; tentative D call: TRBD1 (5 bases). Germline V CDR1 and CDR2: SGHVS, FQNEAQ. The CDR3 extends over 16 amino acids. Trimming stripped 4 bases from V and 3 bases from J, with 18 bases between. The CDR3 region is CASSSSVTTGHYGYTF. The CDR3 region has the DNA TGTGCCAGCAGCTCCTCCGTCACAACAGGCCACTATGGCTACACCTTC.

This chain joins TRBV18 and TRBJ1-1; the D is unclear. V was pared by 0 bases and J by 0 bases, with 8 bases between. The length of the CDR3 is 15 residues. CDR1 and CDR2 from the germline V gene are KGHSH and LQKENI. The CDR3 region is CASSPPAGLNTEAFF. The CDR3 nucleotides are TGTGCCAGCTCACCACCGGCGGGCCTGAACACTGAAGCTTTCTTT.